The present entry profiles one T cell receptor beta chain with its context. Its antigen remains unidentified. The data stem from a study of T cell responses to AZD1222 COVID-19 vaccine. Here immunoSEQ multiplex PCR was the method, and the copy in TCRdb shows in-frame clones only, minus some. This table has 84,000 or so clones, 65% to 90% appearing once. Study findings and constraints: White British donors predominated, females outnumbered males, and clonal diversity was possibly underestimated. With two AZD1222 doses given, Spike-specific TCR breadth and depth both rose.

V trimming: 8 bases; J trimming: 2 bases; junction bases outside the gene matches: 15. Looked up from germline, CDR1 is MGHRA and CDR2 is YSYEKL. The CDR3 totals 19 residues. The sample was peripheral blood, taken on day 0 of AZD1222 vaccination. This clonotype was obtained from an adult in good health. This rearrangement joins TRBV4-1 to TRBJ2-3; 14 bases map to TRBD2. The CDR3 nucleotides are TGCGCCAGCGGGACTAAGCCGGGACTAGCGGGAGACCCCACAGATACGCAGTATTTT. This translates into CASGTKPGLAGDPTDTQYF.